The following is a T cell receptor beta chain sequence with its context. The antigen is undetermined. The germline gives CDR1 SGDLS, CDR2 YYNGEE. This CDR3 spans 14 amino acids. Trimming cost V 0 bases and J 4 bases, with 8 bases left between them. Profiling relied on immunoSEQ multiplex PCR, and the TCRdb table lists in-frame clones only, not all of them. The data hold 18,000 or so clones, with approximately 80% observed a single time. This sample is part of a study of CD4 T cells in relation to SARS-CoV-2 and coronaviruses. For the study at large: PBMCs were cultured with antigen for approximately nine days before TCR beta sequencing. No peptide or an HIV-1 Nef peptide pool served as negative control.

Points from the study as a whole: Samples before the pandemic and after infection were not matched within any donor. SARS-CoV-2-driven expansion was significantly weaker in crossreactive than monoreactive clones.

The unexposed donors gave CD4+ T cells in about 2011-2019, prior to COVID-19. After about ten days of culture, CD4+ T cells were isolated. The chain is built from TRBV9 and TRBJ2-1; maybe TRBD2 (5 bases). The sequence was collected from a human donor in good health. The sample taken for sequencing was CD4+ T cells from PBMCs, cultured in vitro. CDR3 DNA: TGTGCCAGCAGCGTAGGAGGACTTTACAATGAGCAGTTCTTC. Protein: CASSVGGLYNEQFF.